The sample holds many counts of the clone carrying this TCR beta chain. The data were taken from a study of blood T cells in healthy people across ages. With a J-beta primer mix and a sample-barcoded 5' primer, a second PCR ran about 7 to 12 cycles. TCRdb reanalysed the 5' RACE reads using MiXCR and keeps one entry per CDR3 protein. This sample has some 790,000 distinct CDR3 sequences, with around 30% found just once. CDR3 size: 15 residues. V trimming: 4 bases; J trimming: 8 bases; junction bases outside the gene matches: 11. This sequence joins TRBV12-3 or TRBV12-4 and TRBJ1-2; 9 bases match TRBD1. This clonotype was obtained from a woman older than 75 in good health. Material: blood. Here the CDR3 reads CASSSTTGGGGGYTF. In nucleotides, the CDR3 is TGTGCCAGCAGTTCCACAACAGGGGGCGGGGGCGGCTACACCTTC.